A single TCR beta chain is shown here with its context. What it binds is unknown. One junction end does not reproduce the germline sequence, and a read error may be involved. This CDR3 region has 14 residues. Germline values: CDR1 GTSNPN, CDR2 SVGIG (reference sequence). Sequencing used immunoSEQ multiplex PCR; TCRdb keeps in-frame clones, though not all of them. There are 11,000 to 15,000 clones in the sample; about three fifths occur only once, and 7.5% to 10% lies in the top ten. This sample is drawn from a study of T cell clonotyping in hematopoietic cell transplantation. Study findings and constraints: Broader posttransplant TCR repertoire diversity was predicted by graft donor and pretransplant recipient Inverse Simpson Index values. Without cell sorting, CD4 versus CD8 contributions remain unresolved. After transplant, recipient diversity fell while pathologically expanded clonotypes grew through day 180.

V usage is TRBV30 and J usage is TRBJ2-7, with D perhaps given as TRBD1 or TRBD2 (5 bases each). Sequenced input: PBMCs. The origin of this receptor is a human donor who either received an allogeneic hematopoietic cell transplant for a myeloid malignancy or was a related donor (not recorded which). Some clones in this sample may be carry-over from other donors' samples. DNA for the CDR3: TGTGCCTGGAGTGTACTACGGGGTCGGGACGAACAGTACTTC. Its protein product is CAWSVLRGRDEQYF.